The clone carrying this T cell receptor beta chain has a single count. Its specificity is not known. The CDR3 covers 14 residues. V was clipped by 5 bases and J by 6 bases; unmatched bases: 8. CDR1 SGHTA and CDR2 FQGNSA come from the germline V gene. The entry originates in a study of OX40 agonist ivuxolimab in advanced cancers. Study in general: Dose-escalation patients were diagnosed with hepatocellular carcinoma, melanoma, renal cell cancer or head and neck cancer. Study conclusions and caveats: Antigen specificity was not determined for the expanded peripheral T cells.

The data were produced by immunoSEQ multiplex PCR, yet TCRdb's version contains in-frame clones alone and is incomplete. The repertoire has roughly 120,000 clones, 85% to 95% of them found once; the top ten carry 0.7% to 0.85%. The V call is TRBV7-2, the J call TRBJ1-2, with 8 bases matching TRBD1. This receptor was identified in an adult with an advanced solid tumor such as melanoma, head and neck, liver or kidney cancer. The sequencing used CD4+ or CD8+ T cells sorted from blood, collected in a trial of the OX40 agonist ivuxolimab. CDR3 amino acids: CASSARQGSNGYTF. The DNA of the CDR3 is TGTGCCAGCAGCGCAAGACAGGGGTCGAATGGCTACACCTTC.